A single sample is the source of the 2 T cell receptor beta chains below, sequenced in a study of shared clonotypes between healthy human individuals (dated by TCRdb to 2020 to 2022). Preparation of the library involved the immunoSEQ multiplex PCR assay. TCRdb took over this immuneACCESS table, retaining in-frame rearrangements with V and J assigned. Such tables are incomplete; in checked studies, under half of the missing clones stem from an unresolved V gene, and the remainder is unexplained. The sample yields over 850,000 clones; 70% to 80% were counted once. 0.4% to 0.55% of the sample is held by the ten biggest clonotypes. Sequenced material: memory CD4+ T cells from PBMCs. Explained via the paper, the cell subset or site label denotes: CD45RA-negative fraction. Receptor source: a young man in good health. Some clones in this sample may be carry-over from other donors' samples.

The chain recombines TRBV28 with TRBJ2-1; 7 positions match TRBD2. The junction had 6 bases not matched to a gene; V was cut back by 3 bases and J by 10 bases. CDR1 is MDHEN and CDR2 is SYDVKM in the germline V gene. The CDR3 has 13 amino acids. CDR3 nucleotide sequence: TGTGCCAGCAGTTTGGCGGGAGTCCGCGAGCAGTTCTTC. It is translated as CASSLAGVREQFF.

This clone has a handful of counts. The rearrangement joins TRBV7-4 to TRBJ2-7; 9 bases are shared with TRBD1. The V segment lost 1 base and the J segment 2 bases; nucleotides outside the gene matches: 21. The CDR3 is 21 amino acids. Per germline, CDR1 SGHVT and CDR2 SQSDAQ. CDR3: CASSLGLCGTGKLSGAYEQYF. DNA of the CDR3: TGTGCCAGCAGCTTAGGACTGTGTGGGACAGGGAAACTGTCAGGGGCCTACGAGCAGTACTTC.